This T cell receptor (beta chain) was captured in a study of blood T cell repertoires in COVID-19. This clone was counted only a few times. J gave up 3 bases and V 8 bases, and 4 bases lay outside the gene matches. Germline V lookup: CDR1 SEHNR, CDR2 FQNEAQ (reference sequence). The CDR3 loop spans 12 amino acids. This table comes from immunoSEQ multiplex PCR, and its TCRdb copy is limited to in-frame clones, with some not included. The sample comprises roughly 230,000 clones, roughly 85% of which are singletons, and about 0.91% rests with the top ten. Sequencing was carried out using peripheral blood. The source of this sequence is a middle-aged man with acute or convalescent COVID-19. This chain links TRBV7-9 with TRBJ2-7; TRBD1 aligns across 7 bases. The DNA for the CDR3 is TGTGCCAGCTCACGACAGGGCTACGAGCAGTACTTC. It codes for CASSRQGYEQYF.